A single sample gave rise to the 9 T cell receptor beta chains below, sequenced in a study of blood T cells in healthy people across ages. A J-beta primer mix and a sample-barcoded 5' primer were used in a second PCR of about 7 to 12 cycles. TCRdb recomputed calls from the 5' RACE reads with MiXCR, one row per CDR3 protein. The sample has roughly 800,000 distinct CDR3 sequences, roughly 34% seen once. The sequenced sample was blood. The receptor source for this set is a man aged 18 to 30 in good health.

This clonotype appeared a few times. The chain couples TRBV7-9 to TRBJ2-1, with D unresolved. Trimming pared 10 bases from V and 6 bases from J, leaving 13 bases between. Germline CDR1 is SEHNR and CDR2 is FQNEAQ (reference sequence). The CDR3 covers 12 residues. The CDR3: CATLGNGNEQFF. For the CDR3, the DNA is TGTGCCACCTTGGGAAATGGCAATGAGCAGTTCTTC.

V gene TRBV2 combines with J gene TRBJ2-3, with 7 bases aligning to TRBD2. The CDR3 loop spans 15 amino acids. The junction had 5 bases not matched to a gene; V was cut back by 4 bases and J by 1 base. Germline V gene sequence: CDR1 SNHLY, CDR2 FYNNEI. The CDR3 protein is CASSVSGSGTDTQYF. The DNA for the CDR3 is TGTGCCAGCAGTGTTAGCGGGTCTGGCACAGATACGCAGTATTTT.

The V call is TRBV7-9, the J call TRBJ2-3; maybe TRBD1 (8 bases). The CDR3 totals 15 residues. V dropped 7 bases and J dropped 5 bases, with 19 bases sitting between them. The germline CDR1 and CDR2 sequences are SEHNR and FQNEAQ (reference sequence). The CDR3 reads CASILTGEGVDTQYF. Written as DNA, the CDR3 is TGTGCCAGCATTTTGACAGGGGAGGGAGTAGATACGCAGTATTTT.

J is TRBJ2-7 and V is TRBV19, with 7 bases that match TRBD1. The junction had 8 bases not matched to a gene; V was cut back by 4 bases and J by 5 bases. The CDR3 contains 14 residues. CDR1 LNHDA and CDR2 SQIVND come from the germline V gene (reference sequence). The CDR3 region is CASSKWDRSNEQYF. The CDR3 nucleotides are TGTGCCAGTAGTAAGTGGGACAGATCCAACGAGCAGTACTTC.

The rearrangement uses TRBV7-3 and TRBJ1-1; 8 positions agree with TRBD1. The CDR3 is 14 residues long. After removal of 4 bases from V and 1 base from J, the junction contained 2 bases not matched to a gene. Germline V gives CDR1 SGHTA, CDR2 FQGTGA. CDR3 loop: CASSSQGENTEAFF. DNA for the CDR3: TGTGCCAGCAGCTCACAGGGGGAGAACACTGAAGCTTTCTTT. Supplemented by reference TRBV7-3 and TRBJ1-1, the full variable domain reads GAGVSQTPSNKVTEKGKYVELRCDPISGHTALYWYRQSLGQGPEFLIYFQGTGAADDSGLPNDRFFAVRPEGSVSTLKIQRTERGDSAVYLCASSSQGENTEAFFGQGTRLTVV.

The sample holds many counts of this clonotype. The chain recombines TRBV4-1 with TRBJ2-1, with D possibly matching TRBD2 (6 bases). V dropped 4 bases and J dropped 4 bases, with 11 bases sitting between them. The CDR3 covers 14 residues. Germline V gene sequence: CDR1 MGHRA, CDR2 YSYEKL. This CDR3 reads CASSPGDFYNEQFF. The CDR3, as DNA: TGCGCCAGCAGCCCCGGGGACTTTTACAATGAGCAGTTCTTC.

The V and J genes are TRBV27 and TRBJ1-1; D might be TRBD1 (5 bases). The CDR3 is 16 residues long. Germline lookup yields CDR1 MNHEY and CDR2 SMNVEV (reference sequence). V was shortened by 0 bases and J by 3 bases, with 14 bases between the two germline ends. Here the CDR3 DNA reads TGTGCCAGCAGTTTATCAGCGGACGGAGGGGACACTGAAGCTTTCTTT. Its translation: CASSLSADGGDTEAFF.

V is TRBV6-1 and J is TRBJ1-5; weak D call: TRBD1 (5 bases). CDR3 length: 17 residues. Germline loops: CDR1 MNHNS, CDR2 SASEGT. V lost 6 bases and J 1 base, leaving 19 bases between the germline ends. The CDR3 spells CASSSTPRGSSNQPQHF. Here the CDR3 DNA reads TGTGCCAGCAGCTCCACGCCCCGGGGGTCCAGCAATCAGCCCCAGCATTTT.

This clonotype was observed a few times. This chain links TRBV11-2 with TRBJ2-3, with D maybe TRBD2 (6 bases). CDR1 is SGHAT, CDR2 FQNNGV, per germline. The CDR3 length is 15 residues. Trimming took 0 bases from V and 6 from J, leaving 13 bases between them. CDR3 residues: CASSLEQGLRDTQYF. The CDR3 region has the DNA TGTGCCAGCAGCTTAGAGCAGGGACTTAGGGATACGCAGTATTTT.